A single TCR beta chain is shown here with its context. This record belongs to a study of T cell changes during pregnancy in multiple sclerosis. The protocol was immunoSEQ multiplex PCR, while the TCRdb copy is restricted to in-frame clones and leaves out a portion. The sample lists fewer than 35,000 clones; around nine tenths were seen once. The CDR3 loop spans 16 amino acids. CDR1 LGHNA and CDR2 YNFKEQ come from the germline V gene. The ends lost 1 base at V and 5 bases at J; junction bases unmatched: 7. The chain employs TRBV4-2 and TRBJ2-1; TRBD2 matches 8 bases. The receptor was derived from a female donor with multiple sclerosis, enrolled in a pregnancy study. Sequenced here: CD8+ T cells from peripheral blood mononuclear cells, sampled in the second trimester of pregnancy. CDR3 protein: CASSQVPAGEDNEQFF. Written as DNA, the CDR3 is TGTGCCAGCAGCCAAGTTCCAGCGGGAGAGGACAATGAGCAGTTCTTC.